A selection of T cell receptor beta chains follows, all from one sample in a study of PD-1 blockade in classical Hodgkin lymphoma. Sequencing was performed with immunoSEQ multiplex PCR; in TCRdb, only in-frame clones are kept and a portion is missing. The sample includes roughly 12,000 clones, about 88% of them seen just once. Sequenced here: peripheral blood mononuclear cells (PBMCs), sampled at baseline. The source is a human donor with classical Hodgkin lymphoma. CDR3s include the opening cysteine and the closing phenylalanine or tryptophan. A D gene is named only where the DNA matches it firmly. For some rows the clone size is stated as once, few or many, or as a class when expanded; others skip it.

>.|TRBV5-4|.|TRBJ1-3
CASSGGRASGNTIYF
TGTGCCAGCAGCGGGGGACGGGCCTCTGGAAACACCATATATTTT
>.|TRBV19|.|TRBJ2-3
CASSGGGPTDTQYF
TGTGCCAGTAGCGGAGGGGGGCCGACAGATACGCAGTATTTT
>.|TRBV28|TRBD2|TRBJ2-1
CASSFFGTSGNNEQFF
TGTGCCAGCAGTTTTTTCGGGACTAGCGGCAACAATGAGCAGTTCTTC
>.|TRBV11-2|TRBD1|TRBJ2-5
CASSKGTVAIGETQYF
TGTGCCAGCAGCAAGGGGACAGTGGCTATCGGAGAGACCCAGTACTTC
>.|TRBV5-1|.|TRBJ2-5
CASSKSPGATQYF
TGCGCCAGCAGCAAGTCTCCAGGGGCAACCCAGTACTTC
>.|TRBV7-8|.|TRBJ2-3
CASSPALGGVSDTQYF
TGTGCCAGCAGCCCCGCTCTCGGGGGAGTCTCAGATACGCAGTATTTT
>.|TRBV27|.|TRBJ1-1
CASRIRSIGGRGTEAFF
TGTGCCAGCCGAATTAGGTCTATAGGGGGGCGAGGCACTGAAGCTTTCTTT
>.|TRBV7-2|.|TRBJ2-2
CASSLRYTGELFF
TGTGCCAGCAGCTTACGTTACACCGGGGAGCTGTTTTTT
>.|TRBV10-1|.|TRBJ2-1
CASSGRTHEQFF
TGCGCCAGCAGCGGGAGAACCCATGAGCAGTTCTTC
>.|TRBV5-6|.|TRBJ2-7
CASSLDSSSYEQYF
TGTGCCAGCAGCTTGGACTCTTCCTCCTACGAGCAGTACTTC
>few|TRBV7-8|TRBD1|TRBJ1-2
CASSLGTGEYAGYTF
TGTGCCAGCAGCTTAGGGACAGGGGAATACGCGGGCTACACCTTC
>.|TRBV27|TRBD2|TRBJ2-1
CASRSSGRAYNEQFF
TGTGCCAGCAGGTCTAGCGGGAGGGCCTACAATGAGCAGTTCTTC
>.|TRBV5-1|TRBD2|TRBJ2-1
CASSIGLAAYNEQFF
TGCGCCAGCAGCATTGGACTAGCGGCCTACAATGAGCAGTTCTTC
>.|TRBV28|.|TRBJ2-7
CASSLWARGYEQYF
TGTGCCAGCAGTTTATGGGCCAGGGGCTACGAGCAGTACTTC
>.|TRBV5-1|TRBD1|TRBJ1-2
CASFEPGTGDYGYTF
TGCGCCAGCTTCGAACCCGGGACAGGGGACTATGGCTACACCTTC
>.|TRBV6-1|.|TRBJ1-3
CASRDWGSTGNTIYF
TGTGCCAGCAGGGACTGGGGCAGTACCGGAAACACCATATATTTT
>.|TRBV12-5|TRBD1|TRBJ2-7
CASGLSFGTGEIYEQYF
TGTGCTAGTGGTTTGTCTTTCGGGACAGGGGAGATCTACGAGCAGTACTTC
>.|TRBV6-1|.|TRBJ1-2
CASKPGPDNYGYTF
TGTGCCAGCAAACCGGGACCGGATAACTATGGCTACACCTTC
>.|TRBV19|.|TRBJ2-7
CASSPGGSYEQYF
TGTGCCAGTAGTCCGGGCGGCAGCTACGAGCAGTACTTC
>.|TRBV19|.|TRBJ2-5
CASSIHRDQETQYF
TGTGCCAGTAGTATACACAGGGACCAAGAGACCCAGTACTTC
>.|TRBV30|.|TRBJ2-7
CAWSPSVGYEQYF
TGTGCCTGGAGCCCCAGTGTGGGCTACGAGCAGTACTTC
>.|TRBV5-4|TRBD1|TRBJ1-2
CASSSSTGEGYTF
TGTGCCAGCAGCTCCTCGACAGGGGAAGGCTACACCTTC
>.|TRBV5-1|TRBD1|TRBJ1-2
CASSRAGGDGYTF
TGCGCCAGCAGTCGGGCAGGGGGCGATGGCTACACCTTC
>.|TRBV11-1|.|TRBJ2-7
CASSPGGGSYEQYF
TGTGCCAGCAGCCCAGGTGGCGGCTCCTACGAGCAGTACTTC
>.|TRBV7-3|.|TRBJ2-5
CASSPREVETQYF
TGTGCCAGCAGCCCACGTGAGGTGGAGACCCAGTACTTC
>few|TRBV19|.|TRBJ1-2
CASSTNSRSSGYGYTF
TGTGCCAGTAGCACTAACTCCCGGTCTAGTGGGTATGGCTACACCTTC
>.|TRBV30|TRBD1|TRBJ1-2
CAWSVGTGFGYTF
TGTGCCTGGAGTGTCGGGACAGGGTTTGGCTACACCTTC
>once|TRBV4-3|.|TRBJ2-1
CASSQSRVDEQFF
TGCGCCAGCAGCCAGTCCAGGGTTGATGAGCAGTTCTTC
>.|TRBV27|.|TRBJ2-7
CASSLSTSSYEQYF
TGTGCCAGCAGTTTATCAACTTCCTCCTACGAGCAGTACTTC
>.|TRBV2|TRBD1|TRBJ1-2
CASIRAGGSYGYTF
TGTGCCAGCATCCGTGCAGGGGGGAGCTATGGCTACACCTTC
>.|TRBV6-6|.|TRBJ2-7
CASRQTYEQYF
TGTGCCAGCAGACAAACCTACGAGCAGTACTTC
>.|TRBV5-1|.|TRBJ1-1
CASSFTQGGGTEAFF
TGCGCCAGCAGCTTCACACAGGGTGGGGGCACTGAAGCTTTCTTT
>.|TRBV5-6|TRBD2|TRBJ2-7
CASSLGRRGFYEQYF
TGTGCCAGCAGCTTGGGCCGGCGGGGGTTCTACGAGCAGTACTTC
>.|TRBV7-3|TRBD2|TRBJ2-2
CASSFPLAGVNTGELFF
TGTGCCAGCAGCTTCCCACTAGCGGGGGTGAACACCGGGGAGCTGTTTTTT
>few|TRBV9|.|TRBJ2-1
CASSVDTGPYNEQFF
TGTGCCAGCAGCGTAGATACAGGCCCCTACAATGAGCAGTTCTTC
>.|TRBV13|TRBD2|TRBJ2-1
CASSWMGLASVDEQFF
TGTGCCAGCAGCTGGATGGGACTAGCGTCGGTCGATGAGCAGTTCTTC
>.|TRBV21-1|.|TRBJ2-7
CARPTDEQYF
TGTGCCAGACCGACAGACGAGCAGTACTTC
>.|TRBV7-3|TRBD1|TRBJ1-1
CASSKGTGVEAFF
TGTGCCAGCAGCAAGGGGACAGGAGTTGAAGCTTTCTTT
>.|TRBV7-2|TRBD1|TRBJ1-2
CASSLAGTVRYGYTF
TGTGCCAGCAGCTTAGCAGGGACAGTTCGCTATGGCTACACCTTC
>.|TRBV7-9|.|TRBJ1-2
CASSSGVNYGYTF
TGTGCCAGCAGCTCAGGGGTTAACTATGGCTACACCTTC
>once|TRBV16|TRBD2|TRBJ2-1
CASSQSRLAGNEQFF
TGTGCCAGCAGCCAATCGCGGCTAGCGGGCAATGAGCAGTTCTTC
>.|TRBV7-2|.|TRBJ1-1
CASTLGGIAEAFF
TGTGCCAGCACCCTAGGGGGAATCGCTGAAGCTTTCTTT
>.|TRBV27|.|TRBJ1-2
CASSLSLASGYTF
TGTGCCAGCAGTTTATCGCTGGCGAGTGGCTACACCTTC
>.|TRBV19|TRBD1|TRBJ2-2
CASSSLRTGGAGELFF
TGTGCCAGTAGCTCCCTCCGGACAGGGGGTGCCGGGGAGCTGTTTTTT
>.|TRBV6-5|.|TRBJ1-1
CASRKEGGDAEAFF
TGTGCCAGTCGAAAAGAGGGGGGCGACGCTGAAGCTTTCTTT
>.|TRBV27|.|TRBJ2-7
CASRQDAYEQYF
TGTGCCAGTCGGCAGGATGCCTACGAGCAGTACTTC
>.|TRBV29-1|.|TRBJ2-1
CSVEDIGAAYLLFF
TGCAGCGTTGAAGATATAGGGGCCGCATATCTGCTGTTCTTC
>.|TRBV18|TRBD2|TRBJ2-7
CASSPTASGAYEQYF
TGTGCCAGCTCACCAACGGCTAGCGGGGCATACGAGCAGTACTTC
>.|TRBV4-3|.|TRBJ2-6
CASSPRERAGANVLTF
TGCGCCAGCAGCCCTCGGGAGAGAGCTGGGGCCAACGTCCTGACTTTC
>.|TRBV6-5|TRBD1|TRBJ1-2
CASSPTMDRVYGYTF
TGTGCCAGCAGCCCGACCATGGACAGGGTTTATGGCTACACCTTC
>.|TRBV5-5|TRBD2|TRBJ2-1
CASSATGGNEQFF
TGTGCCAGCAGCGCGACCGGGGGGAATGAGCAGTTCTTC
>.|TRBV19|TRBD2|TRBJ2-1
CASSKGLAEYNEQFF
TGTGCCAGTAGTAAGGGACTAGCGGAATACAATGAGCAGTTCTTC